This TCR beta chain comes out of a study of Graves' ophthalmopathy and Graves' hyperthyroidism (dated by TCRdb to 2016 to 2019). Some background on the complete study: Peripheral blood samples were taken at the time of initial diagnosis, before any treatment was given. The 100 or so discovery patients were randomly split 7:3 into training and test sets. To explore V-J signatures distinguishing ophthalmopathy from hyperthyroidism, a discovery set of roughly 100 patients (roughly 45 ophthalmopathy, roughly 56 stable hyperthyroidism) was enrolled. Once sampling was done, hyperthyroidism patients were given methimazole at a starting dose of 30 mg daily, while ophthalmopathy patients were given high-dose intravenous methylprednisolone. In total, 135 blood samples were TCR-sequenced: 43 ophthalmopathy, about 75 hyperthyroidism and roughly 17 hyperthyroidism-to-ophthalmopathy patients. TCR beta repertoire signatures were used to distinguish Graves' ophthalmopathy from Graves' hyperthyroidism and to predict progression to ophthalmopathy. For independent validation, a separate cohort was made up of about 18 hyperthyroidism patients plus 17 patients who later progressed from hyperthyroidism to ophthalmopathy. In roughly 6 hyperthyroidism patients, the T-cell repertoires found in thyroid tissue were compared with those found in blood. The paper's findings and limits, for the study overall: In cross-validation, the 13-signature model distinguished ophthalmopathy from stable hyperthyroidism with less than 90% sensitivity and approximately 81% specificity, while in the test set the corresponding values were roughly 80% and 75%. In validation, the model predicted ophthalmopathy progression with 70.59% sensitivity and 72% to 80% specificity; 12 predicted patients were CT-confirmed with GO in a median of about 7.1 months. Among expanded thyroid clonotypes with frequency above 0.001, most also showed up in blood, which suggests that blood repertoires may reflect the thyroid immune response. Sample size was not statistically predetermined, and group allocation was not concealed from the investigators.

TCR beta CDR3 regions were amplified from RNA transcripts for repertoire sequencing. The first round of RT-PCR was done with HTBI primers and the Qiagen OneStep RT-PCR kit, and was followed by a second round of multiplex PCR, then size selection and purification. Libraries were sequenced paired-end with 100 bp reads on an Illumina HiSeq2000. Per the source publication's procedure: Reads were processed with SOAPnuke, discarding reads with adapters, uncalled bases, mean Phred below 15, or no exact constant-primer or identifier match. COPE v1.2.5 was used to merge high-quality paired reads. Unique nucleotide sequences were defined as clonotypes and aligned to IMGT TRB V, D and J references using MiTCR v1.1. Only V-J combinations with frequency above 0.0001 were analysed, covering approximately 99% of repertoires. For each V-J combination, a TCR clonal expansion and chaos score was defined as the ratio of F50 clonal expansion to chaos observed in the TCRdist matrix. Welch's t-statistics and random forest were used to reduce the features to approximately 13 V-J combinations, which were then used as input to a naive Bayes classifier. The similarity between thyroid and blood repertoires was quantified using the Morisita-Horn index. TCRdb reprocessing: public reads trimmed at Q25 with fastp, clones called with MiXCR, in-frame beta chains kept. Identical CDR3 proteins give one entry, which carries the most common genes and DNA. The V and J calls and clone size are TCRdb's, not the authors'. The sample includes about 180,000 distinct CDR3 sequences, with under 40% observed a single time. The top ten clonotypes cover around 5.5% of the sample.

Ophthalmopathy patients were characterized by moderately to severely active disease, a Clinical Activity Score of at least 3, a NOSPECS grade of at least 4, and a disease duration under 3 months. Patients were excluded if they had other autoimmune diseases, uncontrolled infections, pregnancy or lactation. Diagnosis was based on clinical symptoms, serum thyroxine, TRAb, thyroid ultrasound and orbital computed tomography. Using Ficoll-Paque density gradient centrifugation, PBMCs were isolated from 10 ml of fresh peripheral blood. Total RNA was extracted using Trizol reagent, and RNA quality was checked on an Agilent 2100 Bioanalyzer. This clonotype was counted at least ten times. Its antigen specificity is not known. There are no base qualities to consult, and no much larger clone falls within one base. Source material: peripheral blood. This sequence originates from a woman aged 40 to 55 with Graves' ophthalmopathy. Donor details come from another sample of the same person, matched by shared clones.

The nucleotide sequence reads as follows: TGTGCCAGCAGCTGGAGTTCGGGGGCGGGCTCCGAGCAGTACTTC. Its translation reads: CASSWSSGAGSEQYF. Recombination linked TRBV9 to TRBJ2-7; the D gene could be either TRBD1 or TRBD2, each agreeing at 6 bases. CDR1 and CDR2 (SGDLS, YYNGEE) derive from the germline V gene. The cysteine opens and the phenylalanine closes a CDR3 of 15 amino acids. Only the CDR3 portion is preserved as DNA: 45 bases, with reading frame beginning at the first base. V is cut by 4 bases and J by 6 bases, and the space between the germline ends is 20 bases.